The clone carrying this T cell receptor beta chain was seen only a few times. The data were produced by immunoSEQ multiplex PCR, yet TCRdb's version contains in-frame clones alone and is incomplete. The profile shows 150,000 or so clones, just over 90% of them singletons. These data come from a study of T cell responses to AZD1222 COVID-19 vaccine. Germline V gives CDR1 DFQATT, CDR2 SNEGSKA (reference sequence). V lost 3 bases and J 0 bases, leaving 9 bases between the germline ends. This CDR3 region has 14 residues. The chain combines TRBV20-1 with TRBJ1-5; D unclear. The receptor was isolated from an adult in good health. Material: peripheral blood, obtained on day 0 of AZD1222 vaccination. The CDR3 is CSASEGYSNQPQHF. In DNA, the CDR3 is TGCAGTGCTAGTGAAGGGTATAGCAATCAGCCCCAGCATTTT.